This entry describes one T cell receptor (beta chain). This entry comes from a study of blood T cells in healthy people across ages. It was with a sample-barcoded 5' primer and a J-beta primer mix that a second PCR of roughly 7 to 11 cycles was run. TCRdb used MiXCR to reprocess the 5' RACE reads, holding one entry per CDR3 protein. The data hold around 1.1 million distinct CDR3 sequences, with around two fifths observed a single time. Trimming left V 6 bases short and J 0 bases short, with 7 bases between. Germline CDR1 and CDR2: ENHRY and SYGVKD. The CDR3 is 13 amino acids. Sequencing was performed on blood. This sequence was found in a man aged 18-30 years in good health. V and J are TRBV10-3 and TRBJ2-3; no firm D call. The CDR3 sequence: CAIREPSTDTQYF. CDR3 bases: TGTGCCATCAGGGAGCCCAGCACAGATACGCAGTATTTT.